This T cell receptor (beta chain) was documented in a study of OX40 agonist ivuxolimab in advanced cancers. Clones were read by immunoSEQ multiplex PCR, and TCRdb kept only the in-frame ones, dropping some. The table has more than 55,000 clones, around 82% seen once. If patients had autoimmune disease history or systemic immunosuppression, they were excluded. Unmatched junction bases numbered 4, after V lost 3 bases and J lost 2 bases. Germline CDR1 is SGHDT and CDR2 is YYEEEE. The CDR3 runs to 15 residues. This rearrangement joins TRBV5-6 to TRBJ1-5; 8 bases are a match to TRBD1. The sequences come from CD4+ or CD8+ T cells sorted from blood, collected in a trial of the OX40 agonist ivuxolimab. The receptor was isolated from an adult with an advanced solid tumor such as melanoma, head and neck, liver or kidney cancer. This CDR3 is CASSSGQGGNQPQHF. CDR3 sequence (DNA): TGTGCCAGCAGCTCCGGACAGGGCGGCAATCAGCCCCAGCATTTT. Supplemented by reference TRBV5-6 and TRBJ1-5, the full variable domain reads DAGVTQSPTHLIKTRGQQVTLRCSPKSGHDTVSWYQQALGQGPQFIFQYYEEEERQRGNFPDRFSGHQFPNYSSELNVNALLLGDSALYLCASSSGQGGNQPQHFGDGTRLSIL.